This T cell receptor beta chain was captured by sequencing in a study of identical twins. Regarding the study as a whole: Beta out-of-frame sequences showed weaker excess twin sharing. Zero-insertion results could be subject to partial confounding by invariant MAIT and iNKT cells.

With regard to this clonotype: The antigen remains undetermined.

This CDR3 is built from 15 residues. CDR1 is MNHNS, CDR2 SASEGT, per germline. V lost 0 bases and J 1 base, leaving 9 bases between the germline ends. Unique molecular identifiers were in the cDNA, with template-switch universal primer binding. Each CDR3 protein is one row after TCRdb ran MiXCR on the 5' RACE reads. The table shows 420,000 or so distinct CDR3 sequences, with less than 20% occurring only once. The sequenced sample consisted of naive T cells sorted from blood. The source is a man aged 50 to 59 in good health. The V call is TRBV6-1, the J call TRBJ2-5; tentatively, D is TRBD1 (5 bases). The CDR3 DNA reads TGTGCCAGCAGTGAAGCTAGGGGTATCCAAGAGACCCAGTACTTC. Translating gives CASSEARGIQETQYF.